The 10 T cell receptor beta chains below all came from one sample that was sequenced in a study of blood T cell repertoires in COVID-19 (dated by TCRdb to about 2020). The receptor library was made with the immunoSEQ multiplex PCR assay. TCRdb stores this immuneACCESS table with in-frame sequences only. Part of the clones is absent; in the studies checked, under half of the shortfall reflects unresolved V genes, and no reason is known for the rest. The sample contains over 200,000 clones, 70% to 85% of them found a single time. Jointly, the top ten make up about 2.1% of the sample. The source material was peripheral blood. These receptors all stem from a man aged 40-55 years who had recovered from COVID-19.

This chain links TRBV6-2 or TRBV6-3 with TRBJ2-7; TRBD1 matches 9 bases. V gave up 6 bases and J gave up 6 bases; unmatched junction bases: 6. Germline V gene lookup returns CDR1 MNHEY and CDR2 SVGEGT. The CDR3 extends over 13 amino acids. CDR3 sequence: CASSWTGEGEQYF. The CDR3 nucleotides are TGTGCCAGCAGCTGGACAGGGGAAGGCGAGCAGTACTTC.

V usage is TRBV6-2 or TRBV6-3 and J usage is TRBJ2-3, with 9 bases identical to TRBD2. Per germline, CDR1 MNHEY and CDR2 SVGEGT. CDR3 size: 15 residues. V gave up 0 bases and J gave up 4 bases; unmatched junction bases: 2. CDR3 amino acids: CASSYSIAGADTQYF. CDR3 nucleotide sequence: TGTGCCAGCAGTTACTCGATAGCGGGAGCAGATACGCAGTATTTT.

V gene TRBV4-3 combines with J gene TRBJ2-3, with D maybe TRBD2 (6 bases). The CDR3 loop spans 15 amino acids. Trimming took 8 bases from V and 0 from J, leaving 15 bases between them. Germline values: CDR1 LGHNA, CDR2 YSLEER. Here the CDR3 DNA reads TGCGCCAGCGGCGCGGGCGGGACTAGCACAGATACGCAGTATTTT. Encoded protein: CASGAGGTSTDTQYF.

The rearrangement uses TRBV5-1 and TRBJ2-6; TRBD1 aligns across 8 bases. Germline CDR1 is SGHRS and CDR2 is YFSETQ. This CDR3 has 16 amino acids. J lost 2 bases, V lost 4 bases, and 5 bases had no gene match. The CDR3 nucleotides are TGCGCCAGCAGCACTGGGACAGGTGCTGGGGCCAACGTCCTGACTTTC. Translated: CASSTGTGAGANVLTF.

The V gene is TRBV29-1, the J gene TRBJ2-1; 7 bases map to TRBD1. The germline V gene encodes CDR1 SQVTM and CDR2 ANQGSEA. The CDR3 length is 17 residues. V was clipped by 2 bases and J by 1 base; unmatched bases: 11. CDR3: CSVERPRQGRSYNEQFF. DNA for the CDR3: TGCAGCGTTGAAAGGCCGCGACAGGGAAGATCCTACAATGAGCAGTTCTTC.

This rearrangement joins TRBV24-1 to TRBJ2-1, with 7 positions matching TRBD1. The CDR3 is made up of 17 amino acids. The germline V gene has CDR1 KGHDR and CDR2 SFDVKD. V shed 1 base, J shed 2 bases, and the junction held 7 bases outside the gene matches. CDR3 loop: CATSDLRDSRTYNEQFF. CDR3 coding DNA: TGTGCCACCAGTGATTTAAGGGACAGCCGGACCTACAATGAGCAGTTCTTC.

This chain connects TRBV10-3 to TRBJ2-1; D might be TRBD1 (6 bases). CDR3 length: 16 amino acids. Trimming removed 6 bases at V and 2 bases at J, with 17 bases between. Germline-derived CDR1 and CDR2 are ENHRY and SYGVKD. The CDR3 nucleotides are TGTGCCATCAGGAGAGACCGACCAGGGGCCTACAATGAGCAGTTCTTC. The encoded protein is CAIRRDRPGAYNEQFF.

CDR3 protein: CSASPPLAGGSSYNEQFF. CDR3 DNA: TGCAGTGCTAGTCCTCCTCTAGCGGGGGGGAGCTCCTACAATGAGCAGTTCTTC. This sequence joins TRBV20-1 and TRBJ2-1, with 12 bases matching TRBD2. The J segment lost 0 bases and the V segment lost 3 bases, leaving 9 bases of the junction unmatched. The CDR3 length is 18 residues. Germline V CDR1 and CDR2: DFQATT, SNEGSKA (reference sequence).

CDR3 in DNA: TGTGCTAGTGGTTTGTCCCCGGGGGGTCCGACTAGAGGTGGCTACACCTTC. Residues: CASGLSPGGPTRGGYTF. The chain employs TRBV12-5 and TRBJ1-2; perhaps TRBD1 as D (5 bases). CDR3 length: 17 residues. V was pared by 2 bases and J by 7 bases, with 23 bases between. Germline-derived CDR1 and CDR2 are LGHNT and FRNRAP.

The chain uses TRBV19 and TRBJ2-2, with D uncertain. Germline loops: CDR1 LNHDA, CDR2 SQIVND (reference sequence). Trimming cost V 3 bases and J 3 bases, with 5 bases left between them. This CDR3 spans 13 amino acids. CDR3 protein: CASSIQYTGELFF. The DNA for the CDR3 is TGTGCCAGTAGTATCCAGTACACCGGGGAGCTGTTTTTT.